The rows below give T cell receptor beta chains drawn from one sample of a study of patients and donors after allogeneic stem cell transplantation. One entry per CDR3 protein, called by TCRdb with MiXCR from the RT-PCR reads. The table records some 880,000 distinct CDR3 sequences, about a sixth of them present only once. What was sequenced was blood, either unsorted or a sorted T cell fraction (not recorded which). These receptors were taken from a human donor who was either an allogeneic HSCT recipient or a stem cell or donor lymphocyte infusion donor (not recorded which). It is not recorded whose cells these are; they may come from a transplant donor. The CDR3 runs from the conserved cysteine through the conserved F or W. The D gene is left open where the match is weak. Where a row states a size, it is once, few, many or the class of an expanded clone; other rows omit it.

V gene: TRBV20-1; J gene: TRBJ2-5; clone size: -; CDR3 length: 14; D gene: -; CDR3 DNA: TGCAGTGCTAGAGATGGAACCGATCAAGAGACCCAGTACTTC; CDR3 protein: CSARDGTDQETQYF
V gene: TRBV7-9; J gene: TRBJ2-1; clone size: many; CDR3 length: 13; D gene: -; CDR3 DNA: TGTGCCAGCAGCTTAGGAGTGGTTACTGAGCAGTTCTTC; CDR3 protein: CASSLGVVTEQFF
V gene: TRBV7-9; J gene: TRBJ2-1; clone size: few; CDR3 length: 15; D gene: TRBD1; CDR3 DNA: TGTGCCAGCAGCTTAACCGGGACAGGGGTCAATGAGCAGTTCTTC; CDR3 protein: CASSLTGTGVNEQFF
V gene: TRBV2; J gene: TRBJ2-6; clone size: few; CDR3 length: 15; D gene: -; CDR3 DNA: TGTGCCAGCAGTATTCAGGACTCTGGGGCCAACGTCCTGACTTTC; CDR3 protein: CASSIQDSGANVLTF
V gene: TRBV27; J gene: TRBJ1-1; clone size: -; CDR3 length: 17; D gene: -; CDR3 DNA: TGTGCCAGCAGTACCTCAGCTGGGATTGGGGGGGACACTGAAGCTTTCTTT; CDR3 protein: CASSTSAGIGGDTEAFF
V gene: TRBV21-1; J gene: TRBJ1-2; clone size: few; CDR3 length: 15; D gene: -; CDR3 DNA: TGTGCCAGCTCCCGACAGGGCGCTCTGTACTATGGCTACACCTTC; CDR3 protein: CASSRQGALYYGYTF
V gene: TRBV7-2; J gene: TRBJ2-5; clone size: many; CDR3 length: 14; D gene: TRBD2; CDR3 DNA: TGTGCCAGCAGCTTAACGGGGGGGCAAGAGACCCAGTACTTC; CDR3 protein: CASSLTGGQETQYF
V gene: TRBV3-1; J gene: TRBJ2-6; clone size: -; CDR3 length: 17; D gene: -; CDR3 DNA: TGTGCCAGCAGCCAAGATAGGCGGGCTTCTGGGGCCAACGTCCTGACTTTC; CDR3 protein: CASSQDRRASGANVLTF
V gene: TRBV12-3/TRBV12-4; J gene: TRBJ1-2; clone size: -; CDR3 length: 14; D gene: -; CDR3 DNA: TGTGCCAGCACGGGGGGGCTGGGGACCTATGGCTACACCTTC; CDR3 protein: CASTGGLGTYGYTF
V gene: TRBV5-1; J gene: TRBJ1-2; clone size: -; CDR3 length: 14; D gene: -; CDR3 DNA: TGCGCCAGCAGCTTGGGCAGCGATCAAGGTGGCTACACCTTC; CDR3 protein: CASSLGSDQGGYTF
V gene: TRBV7-3; J gene: TRBJ2-3; clone size: few; CDR3 length: 15; D gene: TRBD2; CDR3 DNA: TGTGCCAGCAGCATATCTGGGACTAGCGGAGATACGCAGTATTTT; CDR3 protein: CASSISGTSGDTQYF
V gene: TRBV20-1; J gene: TRBJ2-3; clone size: few; CDR3 length: 14; D gene: -; CDR3 DNA: TGCAGTGCCCCAGGGGCCGGTCCCACAGATACGCAGTATTTT; CDR3 protein: CSAPGAGPTDTQYF
V gene: TRBV15; J gene: TRBJ2-1; clone size: few; CDR3 length: 14; D gene: TRBD2; CDR3 DNA: TGTGCCACCACTAGCGGGAGGGCCTACAATGAGCAGTTCTTC; CDR3 protein: CATTSGRAYNEQFF
V gene: TRBV7-9; J gene: TRBJ2-7; clone size: -; CDR3 length: 13; D gene: -; CDR3 DNA: TGTGCCAGCAGCTCGGGAGAGGATTACGAGCAGTACTTC; CDR3 protein: CASSSGEDYEQYF
V gene: TRBV6-5; J gene: TRBJ2-5; clone size: few; CDR3 length: 15; D gene: -; CDR3 DNA: TGTGCCAGCAGTTACAGCCCCCCGGGTCTGGAGACCCAGTACTTC; CDR3 protein: CASSYSPPGLETQYF
V gene: TRBV12-3/TRBV12-4; J gene: TRBJ2-2; clone size: few; CDR3 length: 14; D gene: -; CDR3 DNA: TGTGCCAGCAGAACCGAGTTCAAACCCGGGGAGCTGTTTTTT; CDR3 protein: CASRTEFKPGELFF
V gene: TRBV28; J gene: TRBJ2-7; clone size: -; CDR3 length: 15; D gene: -; CDR3 DNA: TGTGCCAGCGGCGAGGACGGGGTAGGCTCCTACGAGCAGTACTTC; CDR3 protein: CASGEDGVGSYEQYF
V gene: TRBV5-5; J gene: TRBJ2-7; clone size: few; CDR3 length: 15; D gene: -; CDR3 DNA: TGTGCCAGCAGCTTTACAGGGAGTTCCTCCTACGAGCAGTACTTC; CDR3 protein: CASSFTGSSSYEQYF
V gene: TRBV7-2; J gene: TRBJ2-3; clone size: -; CDR3 length: 16; D gene: -; CDR3 DNA: TGTGCCAGCAGCTTAGGGCACGGACAGCCCACAGATACGCAGTATTTT; CDR3 protein: CASSLGHGQPTDTQYF
V gene: TRBV9; J gene: TRBJ1-4; clone size: few; CDR3 length: 14; D gene: -; CDR3 DNA: TGTGCCAGCAGCGACGGGGGGCCCCGGGAAAAACTGTTTTTT; CDR3 protein: CASSDGGPREKLFF
V gene: TRBV29-1; J gene: TRBJ1-5; clone size: few; CDR3 length: 13; D gene: TRBD1; CDR3 DNA: TGCAGCGTTGGGGAGGGGGCAGGCCAGCCCCAGCATTTT; CDR3 protein: CSVGEGAGQPQHF
V gene: TRBV5-6; J gene: TRBJ1-3; clone size: few; CDR3 length: 15; D gene: -; CDR3 DNA: TGTGCCAGCAGCTTGCCGGGGGCGGAAGGAAACACCATATATTTT; CDR3 protein: CASSLPGAEGNTIYF
V gene: TRBV12-5; J gene: TRBJ2-7; clone size: -; CDR3 length: 15; D gene: TRBD2; CDR3 DNA: TGTGCTAGTGGTCCTAGCGGGAGTGGCCCCTACGAGCAGTACTTC; CDR3 protein: CASGPSGSGPYEQYF
V gene: TRBV10-3; J gene: TRBJ2-3; clone size: few; CDR3 length: 16; D gene: -; CDR3 DNA: TGTGCCATCAGTGAGTCGAACCGGGTCGGCACAGATACGCAGTATTTT; CDR3 protein: CAISESNRVGTDTQYF
V gene: TRBV3-1; J gene: TRBJ2-3; clone size: few; CDR3 length: 17; D gene: -; CDR3 DNA: TGTGCCAGCAGCCGAGGGGGGGGCCAAGCGGGGACAGATACGCAGTATTTT; CDR3 protein: CASSRGGGQAGTDTQYF
V gene: TRBV7-2; J gene: TRBJ2-7; clone size: -; CDR3 length: 15; D gene: -; CDR3 DNA: TGTGCCAGCAGCTTGGTTAAGAGAAGTTGGAACGAGCAGTACTTC; CDR3 protein: CASSLVKRSWNEQYF
V gene: TRBV5-1; J gene: TRBJ1-2; clone size: -; CDR3 length: 15; D gene: -; CDR3 DNA: TGCGCCAGCAGCTTGGAGAGAGTGGGACACTATGGCTACACCTTC; CDR3 protein: CASSLERVGHYGYTF
V gene: TRBV7-8; J gene: TRBJ2-7; clone size: once; CDR3 length: 15; D gene: TRBD2; CDR3 DNA: TGTGCCAGCAGCCCGGAACTAGCGGGAGTTCGCGAGCAGTACTTC; CDR3 protein: CASSPELAGVREQYF
V gene: TRBV12-3/TRBV12-4; J gene: TRBJ2-3; clone size: -; CDR3 length: 14; D gene: -; CDR3 DNA: TGTGCCAGCAGTTTTGTGGGGGGCGGGAATACGCAGTATTTT; CDR3 protein: CASSFVGGGNTQYF
V gene: TRBV5-6; J gene: TRBJ2-1; clone size: few; CDR3 length: 16; D gene: -; CDR3 DNA: TGTGCCAGCAGCTTGCAATACGGGGGTGGGTACAATGAGCAGTTCTTC; CDR3 protein: CASSLQYGGGYNEQFF
V gene: TRBV6-1; J gene: TRBJ2-2; clone size: few; CDR3 length: 16; D gene: TRBD2; CDR3 DNA: TGTGCCAGCAGTCCGAGGACTAGCCTGAACACCGGGGAGCTGTTTTTT; CDR3 protein: CASSPRTSLNTGELFF
V gene: TRBV12-3/TRBV12-4; J gene: TRBJ2-3; clone size: -; CDR3 length: 17; D gene: TRBD2; CDR3 DNA: TGTGCCAGCAGTCCCGGGACTAGCGGGGGTGACACAGATACGCAGTATTTT; CDR3 protein: CASSPGTSGGDTDTQYF
V gene: TRBV9; J gene: TRBJ1-1; clone size: -; CDR3 length: 15; D gene: -; CDR3 DNA: TGTGCCAGCAGCCCTGGACATGCGCTGAACACTGAAGCTTTCTTT; CDR3 protein: CASSPGHALNTEAFF
V gene: TRBV6-1; J gene: TRBJ2-7; clone size: -; CDR3 length: 13; D gene: TRBD2; CDR3 DNA: TGTGCCAGCAGTGATCAGCGGGGCTACGAGCAGTACTTC; CDR3 protein: CASSDQRGYEQYF
V gene: TRBV9; J gene: TRBJ1-2; clone size: -; CDR3 length: 17; D gene: TRBD1; CDR3 DNA: TGTGCCAGCAGCGGGGCCGCAGGGGGCAGGATTGGCTATGGCTACACCTTC; CDR3 protein: CASSGAAGGRIGYGYTF
V gene: TRBV15; J gene: TRBJ2-2; clone size: -; CDR3 length: 16; D gene: TRBD2; CDR3 DNA: TGTGCCACCAGCACCCCAGCGGGGCAGAACACCGGGGAGCTGTTTTTT; CDR3 protein: CATSTPAGQNTGELFF
V gene: TRBV7-9; J gene: TRBJ2-1; clone size: few; CDR3 length: 13; D gene: TRBD2; CDR3 DNA: TGTGCCAGCAGCTTTCGGGGGGGCGATGAGCAGTTCTTC; CDR3 protein: CASSFRGGDEQFF
V gene: TRBV7-6; J gene: TRBJ2-2; clone size: many; CDR3 length: 14; D gene: -; CDR3 DNA: TGTGCCAGCAGCTTATTGACCGACACCGGGGAGCTGTTTTTT; CDR3 protein: CASSLLTDTGELFF
V gene: TRBV30; J gene: TRBJ1-4; clone size: -; CDR3 length: 14; D gene: -; CDR3 DNA: TGTGCCTGTGCTTGGGACATAACTAATGAAAAACTGTTTTTT; CDR3 protein: CACAWDITNEKLFF
V gene: TRBV3-1; J gene: TRBJ1-2; clone size: few; CDR3 length: 18; D gene: TRBD1; CDR3 DNA: TGTGCCAGCAGCCAAGAAGTGGACAGGGGCGCTTTTAACTATGGCTACACCTTC; CDR3 protein: CASSQEVDRGAFNYGYTF
V gene: TRBV29-1; J gene: TRBJ2-1; clone size: -; CDR3 length: 17; D gene: TRBD2; CDR3 DNA: TGCAGCGTTGGGACTAGCGGGAGCCTCGGGTCCTACAATGAGCAGTTCTTC; CDR3 protein: CSVGTSGSLGSYNEQFF
V gene: TRBV20-1; J gene: TRBJ2-7; clone size: few; CDR3 length: 14; D gene: -; CDR3 DNA: TGCAGTGCTCGACCCCACGGCAACTCCTACGAGCAGTACTTC; CDR3 protein: CSARPHGNSYEQYF
V gene: TRBV5-6; J gene: TRBJ2-1; clone size: many; CDR3 length: 12; D gene: -; CDR3 DNA: TGTGCCAGCAGCTTGGCAGGTATTGAGCAGTTCTTC; CDR3 protein: CASSLAGIEQFF
V gene: TRBV15; J gene: TRBJ2-7; clone size: few; CDR3 length: 17; D gene: TRBD1; CDR3 DNA: TGTGCCACCAGCAGAGGAGTAGGCCAGGGGGTAAACTACGAGCAGTACTTC; CDR3 protein: CATSRGVGQGVNYEQYF
V gene: TRBV6-5; J gene: TRBJ2-7; clone size: -; CDR3 length: 13; D gene: -; CDR3 DNA: TGTGCCAGCAGTTACTCGGGGTTAAGGGAGCAGTACTTC; CDR3 protein: CASSYSGLREQYF
V gene: TRBV12-3/TRBV12-4; J gene: TRBJ1-2; clone size: many; CDR3 length: 14; D gene: TRBD1; CDR3 DNA: TGTGCCAGCAGTCACGGACAGGGGTGGTACGGCTACACCTTC; CDR3 protein: CASSHGQGWYGYTF
V gene: TRBV15; J gene: TRBJ2-7; clone size: -; CDR3 length: 16; D gene: -; CDR3 DNA: TGTGCCACCAGCAGAGATTTGGTCCAGGGGCGCTACGAGCAGTACTTC; CDR3 protein: CATSRDLVQGRYEQYF
V gene: TRBV5-1; J gene: TRBJ2-3; clone size: few; CDR3 length: 15; D gene: -; CDR3 DNA: TGCGCCAGCAGCCGACGGACAGTCAGCACAGATACGCAGTATTTT; CDR3 protein: CASSRRTVSTDTQYF
V gene: TRBV12-3/TRBV12-4; J gene: TRBJ1-5; clone size: many; CDR3 length: 11; D gene: -; CDR3 DNA: TGTGCCAGCAGTACCGGACAGCCCCAGCATTTT; CDR3 protein: CASSTGQPQHF